This TCR beta chain was observed in a study of blood T cell repertoires in COVID-19 (dated by TCRdb to 2020 to 2022). General notes on the study: Samples from collaborators originated in the United States, Italy and Spain and spanned both the acute and convalescent phases of COVID-19. Samples were obtained from the ongoing ImmuneRACE study (first 160 participants) and from over a thousand subjects provided by 6 global collaborators. The repertoires were released in a freely available public database intended as a resource for research on the immune response to SARS-CoV-2. A de-identified subject ID, COVID-19 status, age in years and sex were almost always included in the sample metadata. The dataset comprised deeply sampled blood TCRbeta repertoires from subjects exposed to, actively infected with, or recovered from COVID-19. The material from the prospective study consisted of cDNA or gDNA derived from T cells, B-cell-depleted T cells, or PBMCs. Where HLA class I and class II types were available, the types were taken from metadata supplied by the sample provider, not from assay-based typing. The investigation overall reported the following: How much clinical and demographic metadata was included differed by source and by participant, and the metadata was provided uncurated.

Whole blood was collected in K2EDTA tubes by collaborating institutions according to the institutions' own protocols. For TCRbeta analysis, collaborators shipped samples in one of three forms: frozen whole blood, isolated PBMCs, or DNA extracted from either of those sample types. Including cysteine and phenylalanine, the CDR3 has 12 amino acids. Left in the record is the CDR3 DNA by itself, 36 bases read in frame from the first base. From the germline V gene, CDR1 is SQVTM and CDR2 is ANQGSEA. This clone has only one observation. The specificity of this receptor is unknown. Base quality data are lacking; no much larger clone is found one base away. TCRbeta CDR3 regions were amplified from genomic DNA by means of the immunoSEQ Assay, a bias-controlled multiplex PCR. The authors' analysis ran thus. Within the assay, amplification of reference gene primers was used to estimate how many nucleated cells each sample contained. To quantify the absolute abundance of each unique TCRbeta CDR3 rearrangement, sequence reads were collapsed and filtered. For each sample, productive Simpson clonality was calculated as the square root of Simpson's diversity index over productive rearrangements. This immuneACCESS table, as held by TCRdb, lists in-frame sequences with V and J called but not all clones. Of the missing ones, under half trace to an unresolved V gene in checked studies; the others have no known cause. V and J calls and clone size are copied from that table; D and trimming were computed from the DNA. The sample table holds more than 70,000 clones, of which 85% to 90% were seen once. The ten most abundant clones make up 3.8% of the sample.

The sequence was obtained from a man between 60 and 75 years old with acute or convalescent COVID-19. Sequencing was performed on peripheral blood. The sequence is built from TRBV29-1 and TRBJ2-5; matching of 6 bases hints at TRBD1 as the D gene. CDR3 sequence: CTGGQPQETQYF. In nucleotides, the sequence is TGCACCGGAGGACAGCCTCAAGAGACCCAGTACTTC.